The source of this T cell receptor (beta chain) is a study of T cell changes during pregnancy in multiple sclerosis. The CDR3 spans 17 residues. Germline CDR1 and CDR2: SGHTA and FQGTGA. Trimming took 5 bases from V and 6 from J; bases not matched to a gene: 14. The data were produced by immunoSEQ multiplex PCR, yet TCRdb's version contains in-frame clones alone and is incomplete. The sample has roughly 90,000 clones; 80% to 95% are singletons. The sample in question was peripheral blood, obtained in the first trimester of pregnancy. The genes are TRBV7-3 and TRBJ2-2, with 8 bases aligning to TRBD2. The clonotype originates from a female donor with multiple sclerosis, enrolled in a pregnancy study. For the CDR3, the DNA is TGTGCCAGCAGCCGAGGGGGACTAGTGATTGGGGCCGGGGAGCTGTTTTTT. It translates to CASSRGGLVIGAGELFF.